A single T cell receptor beta chain is shown here with its context. This clonotype has a count of ten or more. Its antigen target is currently unknown. Per-base quality was not reported, and no clone a single base away is much larger than it. This sample is part of a study of CD8 T cells in ankylosing spondylitis (dated by TCRdb to the late 2010s). Concerning the study at large: T cell receptor beta repertoires were profiled in healthy donors and ankylosing spondylitis patients so that disease-linked TCR variants could be found. Peripheral blood was sampled, and synovial fluid was additionally collected from ankylosing spondylitis patients. The full study cohort was made up of under 30 ankylosing spondylitis patients and some 100 healthy donors. Findings and caveats that apply to the study as a whole: The disease-linked clones showed a CD8+ phenotype and occurred at relatively low frequencies in peripheral blood. According to the report, matched synovial fluid samples from ankylosing spondylitis patients were significantly enriched for the disease-linked clones. Some motif variants were previously reported in synovial fluid and blood of reactive arthritis patients, suggesting common disease-initiation mechanisms. A TCR beta motif made up of several highly homologous amino acid variants appeared to be characteristic of blood from ankylosing spondylitis patients.

Its CDR3 holds 15 amino acids, cysteine through phenylalanine. Left in the record is the CDR3 DNA by itself, 45 bases read in frame from the first base. V is cut back by 5 bases and J by 5 bases, with 8 bases in the junction unmatched. According to the germline V gene (reference sequence), CDR1 reads SGHNT and CDR2 reads YYREEE. Sequencing took place on an Illumina HiSeq 2500. Quantitative 5'-RACE with molecular barcodes was the method used to prepare the TCR beta libraries. The original pipeline was this. A new computational method based on a probabilistic model of VDJ rearrangement was used to identify disease-linked TCR variants. Using fastp trimming at Q25 and MiXCR clonotype assembly, TCRdb reanalyzed the public sequencing data and kept in-frame beta chains. A single entry per CDR3 protein holds the most common genes and DNA from its merged rows. The V and J calls reflect TCRdb's pipeline rather than the authors' work. This sample gives some 200,000 distinct CDR3 sequences in total; roughly 24% of them show up just once. The top ten constitute just over 6.5% of the sample.

The sample taken for sequencing was blood, either unsorted or a sorted T cell fraction (not recorded which). The receptor was isolated from a male donor with ankylosing spondylitis or in good health (not recorded which). The rearranged segments are TRBV5-4 and TRBJ2-1, and TRBD2 matches 9 of the central bases. CDR3 sequence: CASRADLAGNNEQFF. The base sequence is TGTGCCAGCAGGGCCGATCTAGCGGGGAACAATGAGCAGTTCTTC.